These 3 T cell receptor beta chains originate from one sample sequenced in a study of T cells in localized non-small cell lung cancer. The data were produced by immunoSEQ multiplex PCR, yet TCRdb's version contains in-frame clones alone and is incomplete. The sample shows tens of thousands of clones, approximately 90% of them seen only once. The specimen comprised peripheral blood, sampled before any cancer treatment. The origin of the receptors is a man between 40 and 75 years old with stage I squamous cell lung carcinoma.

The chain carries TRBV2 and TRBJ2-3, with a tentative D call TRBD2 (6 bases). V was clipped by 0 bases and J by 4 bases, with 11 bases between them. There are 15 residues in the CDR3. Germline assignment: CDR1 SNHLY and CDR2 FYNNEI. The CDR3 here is CASSEAASVADTQYF. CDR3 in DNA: TGTGCCAGCAGTGAAGCGGCTAGCGTAGCAGATACGCAGTATTTT.

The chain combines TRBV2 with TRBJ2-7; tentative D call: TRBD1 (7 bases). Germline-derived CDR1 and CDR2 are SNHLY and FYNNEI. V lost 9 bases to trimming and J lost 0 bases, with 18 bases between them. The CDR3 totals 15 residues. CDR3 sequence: CASRRDSSFSYEQYF. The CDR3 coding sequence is TGTGCCAGTAGGCGGGACAGCAGCTTCTCCTACGAGCAGTACTTC.

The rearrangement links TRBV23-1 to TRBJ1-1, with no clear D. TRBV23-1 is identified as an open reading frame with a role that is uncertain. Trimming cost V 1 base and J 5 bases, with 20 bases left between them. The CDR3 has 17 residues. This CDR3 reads CASSQYNAVSPGTEAFF. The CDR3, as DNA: TGCGCCAGCAGTCAATATAACGCTGTTTCGCCCGGGACTGAAGCTTTCTTT.